The following is a TCR beta chain sequence with its context. This record comes from a study of cytomegalovirus exposure and HLA in healthy donors. The CDR3 sequence is 13 residues long. V trimming: 1 base; J trimming: 10 bases; junction bases outside the gene matches: 2. CDR1 LGHNT and CDR2 FRNRAP come from the germline V gene. The PCR was carried out with 60 Vbeta primers and 13 Jbeta primers. Profiling relied on immunoSEQ multiplex PCR, and the TCRdb table lists in-frame clones only, not all of them. This repertoire includes about 120,000 clones. The chain links TRBV12-5 to TRBJ2-1; 9 nucleotides line up with TRBD1. Input material: PBMCs. This receptor was obtained from a man aged 25-45 years in good health and CMV-seronegative. Written as DNA, the CDR3 is TGTGCTAGTGGTTTGGGACAGGGGGGAGAGCAGTTCTTC. Amino acid sequence: CASGLGQGGEQFF. The variable domain in full, with the rest retrieved from reference TRBV12-5 and TRBJ2-1, is DARVTQTPRHKVTEMGQEVTMRCQPILGHNTVFWYRQTMMQGLELLAYFRNRAPLDDSGMPKDRFSAEMPDATLATLKIQPSEPRDSAVYFCASGLGQGGEQFFGPGTRLTVL.